One sample yielded the 3 T cell receptor beta chains listed below, sequenced in a study of blood T cell repertoires in COVID-19. The data were produced by immunoSEQ multiplex PCR, yet TCRdb's version contains in-frame clones alone and is incomplete. The sample comprises more than 300,000 clones, 70% to 90% of which are singletons, and 10% rests with the top ten. The sample taken for sequencing was peripheral blood. These receptors came from a woman in her twenties or thirties with COVID-19, enrolled during active disease.

The gene calls are TRBV4-1 and TRBJ1-1; D unresolved. Per the germline V gene, CDR1 is MGHRA and CDR2 is YSYEKL. V was trimmed by 1 base and J by 0 bases, leaving 15 bases between them. CDR3 length: 17 amino acids. CDR3 sequence: CASSQAVSGNMNTEAFF. The CDR3 nucleotides are TGCGCCAGCAGCCAAGCTGTTTCAGGAAACATGAACACTGAAGCTTTCTTT.

This chain joins TRBV29-1 and TRBJ2-7; 8 bases are a match to TRBD1. Germline CDR1 SQVTM, CDR2 ANQGSEA. CDR3 length equals 12 residues. DNA for the CDR3: TGCTCCAGGGGGCACCCTACCTACGAGCAGTACTTC. This gives the protein CSRGHPTYEQYF.

This chain joins TRBV6-2 or TRBV6-3 and TRBJ2-7, with 12 positions matching TRBD1. The J segment lost 5 bases and the V segment lost 5 bases, leaving 7 bases of the junction unmatched. The CDR3 spans 15 residues. Germline V CDR1 and CDR2: MNHEY, SVGEGT. CDR3 DNA: TGTGCCAGCAGTAGTGGCGGGACAGGGGGCCACGAGCAGTACTTC. This translates into CASSSGGTGGHEQYF.